The present entry profiles one T cell receptor (beta chain) with its context. This CDR3 is built from 12 residues. The germline CDR1 and CDR2 sequences are SGHTA and FQGNSA. Trimming took 5 bases from V and 7 from J, leaving 11 bases between them. This sample is part of a study of blood T cell repertoires in COVID-19. Sequencing was performed with immunoSEQ multiplex PCR; in TCRdb, only in-frame clones are kept and a portion is missing. The sample consists of 35,000 to 50,000 clones, 65% to 85% of them appearing once. The chain joins TRBV7-2 to TRBJ1-2; no firm D call. This receptor was identified in a woman aged 80 or over with acute or convalescent COVID-19. Source material: peripheral blood. The CDR3 sequence: CASSLFTGGYTF. The CDR3 DNA reads as TGTGCCAGCAGCCTTTTTACTGGTGGCTACACCTTC.